This T cell receptor (beta chain) was profiled in a study of regulatory T cells in long-lasting Graves disease. Through Arm-PCR of CDR3 regions and iRepertoire HTBI primers, TCR beta libraries were built. TCRdb redid the calling of the multiplex PCR reads with MiXCR, one entry per CDR3 protein. The sample yields around 500,000 distinct CDR3 sequences, 12% seen once. Noted time point: newly diagnosed GD, antithyroid drugs for less than 3 months. The TCR library was prepared using RNA isolated from PBMCs. V dropped 3 bases and J dropped 5; count of bases not matched to a gene: 4. The CDR3 has 14 residues. Germline CDR1 MNHEY, CDR2 SMNVEV (reference sequence). This clonotype was counted ten times or more. These data are also associated with another study on T cells in Graves' hyperthyroidism and ophthalmopathy.

This specimen consisted of peripheral blood mononuclear cells (PBMCs), obtained at new diagnosis, from a patient treated with antithyroid drugs. V and J are TRBV27 and TRBJ2-1; 7 nucleotides match TRBD2. The source of this sequence is a woman in her thirties with Graves disease. The chain's CDR3 is CASSFGGSNNEQFF. In nucleotides, the CDR3 is TGTGCCAGCAGTTTTGGCGGGAGTAACAATGAGCAGTTCTTC.